This T cell receptor (beta chain) appears in the sequencing data of a study of OX40 agonist ivuxolimab in advanced cancers. Study-level background: In this cohort, patients received ivuxolimab, an agonistic anti-OX40 (CD134) antibody.

Trimming stripped 4 bases from V and 5 bases from J, with 12 bases between. The CDR3 contains 14 residues. CDR1 and CDR2 (germline): SGHNT, YYREEE (reference sequence). Sequencing used immunoSEQ multiplex PCR; TCRdb keeps in-frame clones, though not all of them. The data show over 50,000 clones, approximately 81% seen once. Only one count was recorded for this clone. This TCR derives from an adult with an advanced solid tumor such as melanoma, head and neck, liver or kidney cancer. The sequences come from CD4+ or CD8+ T cells sorted from blood, collected in a trial of the OX40 agonist ivuxolimab. The chain couples TRBV5-4 to TRBJ2-2; D unclear. CDR3 coding DNA: TGTGCCAGCAGCCCTACGATAAGGACCGGGGAGCTGTTTTTT. Translating it yields CASSPTIRTGELFF.